The 3 T cell receptor beta chains below all came from one sample that was sequenced in a study of graft-versus-host responses after intestinal transplantation. The method was immunoSEQ multiplex PCR; TCRdb's version includes in-frame clones alone and lacks a portion of them. The table lists tens of thousands of clones, 80% to 95% of them singletons. Their target antigens are unknown. Sequences were derived from unstimulated CD8+ T cells sorted from spleen or lymph node cells, sampled before intestinal transplant. Source of these receptors: a human donor who received an intestinal transplant.

This clone was recorded only once. The rearrangement joins TRBV10-3 to TRBJ1-2; D is perhaps TRBD1 (6 bases). The ends were cut back, 10 bases at V and 4 bases at J, with 22 bases in the middle. Germline V gives CDR1 ENHRY, CDR2 SYGVKD. The CDR3 length is 15 residues. Here the CDR3 DNA reads TGTGCCACCGTAAAGGAGGGGGGGCTTCTCTATGGCTACACCTTC. It translates to CATVKEGGLLYGYTF.

V gene TRBV4-1 combines with J gene TRBJ2-7; 8 bases align to TRBD1. V was clipped by 1 base and J by 4 bases; unmatched bases: 3. The CDR3 runs 14 residues. Germline loops: CDR1 MGHRA, CDR2 YSYEKL. CDR3 region: CASSQGRGQYEQYF. The CDR3 DNA reads as TGCGCCAGCAGCCAAGGCAGGGGGCAGTACGAGCAGTACTTC.

This clone was detected only once. The chain links TRBV5-8 to TRBJ1-5; 9 bases line up with TRBD1. The CDR3 consists of 15 residues. V dropped 4 bases and J dropped 1; count of bases not matched to a gene: 3. CDR1 and CDR2 (germline): SGHTS, YDEGEE. The CDR3 bases are TGTGCCAGCAGCCCCGGGACAGGGAGCAATCAGCCCCAGCATTTT. This sequence encodes CASSPGTGSNQPQHF.